The T cell receptor (beta chain) described here comes from a study of cytomegalovirus exposure and HLA in healthy donors. With 60 Vbeta and 13 Jbeta primers, the PCR was carried out. The table came from immunoSEQ multiplex PCR; TCRdb's copy has only in-frame clones and leaves some out. The table records about 140,000 clones, 60% to 80% of them present only once. Trimming cost V 7 bases and J 5 bases; bases outside gene matches: 7. The CDR3 length is 15 residues. Germline V lookup: CDR1 LNHDA, CDR2 SQIVND (reference sequence). Notes on the study in general: Using the classifier, cytomegalovirus status was reportedly diagnosed with high specificity and sensitivity. By HLA locus, TCR association rates varied in a later analysis, with DRB1 showing the most and HLA-C the fewest. Whilst most TCR sequences proved rare, a subset of public TCRs occurred across many donors.

Healthy bone marrow donors made up the donors. On this clone itself: Its antigen remains unidentified.

The TCR sequence derives from a woman aged 45 to 65 in good health and CMV-seronegative. The sample consisted of PBMCs. The chain couples TRBV19 to TRBJ2-2; 10 bases match TRBD1. CDR3 DNA: TGTGCCAGTACCCAGGGACAGGGGAGGACCGGGGAGCTGTTTTTT. Amino acids: CASTQGQGRTGELFF.